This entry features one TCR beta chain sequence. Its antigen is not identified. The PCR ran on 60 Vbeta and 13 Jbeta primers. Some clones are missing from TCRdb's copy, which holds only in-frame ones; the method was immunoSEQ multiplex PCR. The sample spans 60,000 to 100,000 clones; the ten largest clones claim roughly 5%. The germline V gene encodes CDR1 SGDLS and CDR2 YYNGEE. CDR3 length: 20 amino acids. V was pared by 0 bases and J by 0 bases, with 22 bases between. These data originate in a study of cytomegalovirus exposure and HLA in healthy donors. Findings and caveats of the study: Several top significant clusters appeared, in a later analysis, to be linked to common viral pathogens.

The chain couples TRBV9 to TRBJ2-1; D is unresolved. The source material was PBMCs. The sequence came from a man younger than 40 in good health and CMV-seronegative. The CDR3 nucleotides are TGTGCCAGCAGCGTAGAACAGATTATGCTCGGCCCACACTCCTACAATGAGCAGTTCTTC. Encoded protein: CASSVEQIMLGPHSYNEQFF.